This T cell receptor (beta chain) was recovered during a study of blood T cell repertoires in COVID-19. The method was immunoSEQ multiplex PCR; TCRdb's version includes in-frame clones alone and lacks a portion of them. The data contain 43,000 or so clones, about nine tenths of them seen just once; the ten biggest clones take up approximately 15%. V was trimmed by 4 bases and J by 3 bases, leaving 10 bases between them. Germline lookup yields CDR1 LGHNA and CDR2 YSLEER. This CDR3 spans 15 amino acids. The rearrangement links TRBV4-3 to TRBJ1-6; TRBD1 might be the D (5 bases). The sequenced sample was peripheral blood. This sequence was found in a man aged 55-75 years with active or convalescent COVID-19. The CDR3 DNA reads TGCGCCAGCAGCCGCGGGACCGTCTATAATTCACCCCTCCACTTT. Amino acid sequence: CASSRGTVYNSPLHF.